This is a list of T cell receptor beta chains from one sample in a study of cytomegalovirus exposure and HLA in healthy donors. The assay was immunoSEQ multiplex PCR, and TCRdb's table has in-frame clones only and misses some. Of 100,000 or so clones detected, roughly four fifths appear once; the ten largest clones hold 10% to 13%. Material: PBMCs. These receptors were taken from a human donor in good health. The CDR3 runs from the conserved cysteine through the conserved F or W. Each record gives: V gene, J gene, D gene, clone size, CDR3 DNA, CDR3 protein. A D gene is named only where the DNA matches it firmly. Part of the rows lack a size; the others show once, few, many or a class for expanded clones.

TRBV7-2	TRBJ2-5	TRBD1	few	TGTGCCAGCAGCATTACAGGGGGCAAGTTGGAGACCCAGTACTTC	CASSITGGKLETQYF
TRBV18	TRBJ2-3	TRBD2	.	TGTGCCAGCTCACCAGGGAGCGGGAGCAGGACAGATACGCAGTATTTT	CASSPGSGSRTDTQYF
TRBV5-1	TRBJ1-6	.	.	TGCGCCAGCGCCCCGGCCCAGGATTCACCCCTCCACTTT	CASAPAQDSPLHF
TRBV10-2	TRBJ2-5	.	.	TGCGCCAGCAGGGCGGTAGAGACCCAGTACTTC	CASRAVETQYF
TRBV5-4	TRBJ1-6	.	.	TGTGCCAGCAACATGCGGGGCGCCAATTCACCCCTCCACTTT	CASNMRGANSPLHF
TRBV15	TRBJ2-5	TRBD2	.	TGTGCCACCAGCAGAGGAGTGGGGCGACTAGCGGGGAGTCAAGAGACCCAGTACTTC	CATSRGVGRLAGSQETQYF
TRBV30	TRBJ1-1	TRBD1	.	TGTGCCTGGGAGAGGGGGCGAGCTTTCTTT	CAWERGRAFF
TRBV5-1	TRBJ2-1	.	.	TGCGCCAGCAGCCCTCTACTACACAATGAGCAGTTCTTC	CASSPLLHNEQFF
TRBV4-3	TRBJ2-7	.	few	TGCGCCAGCAGCCAAGAGTTCGGGGGAGCCTACGAGCAGTACTTC	CASSQEFGGAYEQYF
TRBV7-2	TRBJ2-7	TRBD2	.	TGTGCCAGCAGCTTAGTAGGGACTAGCGTCTACGAGCAGTACTTC	CASSLVGTSVYEQYF
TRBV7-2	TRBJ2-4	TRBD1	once	TGTGCCAGCAGCTTAGTTGGGACAGGCTCGGCCAAAAACATTCAGTACTTC	CASSLVGTGSAKNIQYF
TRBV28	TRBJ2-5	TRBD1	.	TGTGCCAGCAGGGTGGGACAGGGGAATCGTCAAGAGACCCAGTACTTC	CASRVGQGNRQETQYF
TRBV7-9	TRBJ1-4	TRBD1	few	TGTGCCAGCAGCTTGGGGACAGGGGGTGAAAAACTGTTTTTT	CASSLGTGGEKLFF
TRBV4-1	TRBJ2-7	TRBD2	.	TGCGCCAGCAGCCAAGAAGGGGTCGGCTCTAGCGGGGCCTACGAGCAGTACTTC	CASSQEGVGSSGAYEQYF
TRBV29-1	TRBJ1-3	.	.	TGCAGCGTTTTTAGCTCTGGAAACACCATATATTTT	CSVFSSGNTIYF
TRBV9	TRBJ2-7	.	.	TGTGCCAGCAGCGTGGAGGTACAGCCCTACGAGCAGTACTTC	CASSVEVQPYEQYF
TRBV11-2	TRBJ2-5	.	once	TGTGCCAGCAGCTTAGATCTCGGGGTGTACGAGACCCAGTACTTC	CASSLDLGVYETQYF
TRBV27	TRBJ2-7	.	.	TGTGCCAGCAGTCCGCCCCTTCGACAGGCAGAGCAGTACTTC	CASSPPLRQAEQYF
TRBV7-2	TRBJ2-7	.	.	TGTGCCAGCAGCTTTGGAGGGTCGGCCTACGAGCAGTACTTC	CASSFGGSAYEQYF
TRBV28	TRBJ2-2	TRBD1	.	TGTGCCAGCAGTTTGTGGACAGGGCCCAACACCGGGGAGCTGTTTTTT	CASSLWTGPNTGELFF
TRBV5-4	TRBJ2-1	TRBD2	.	TGTGCCAGCCACCGATTAGCGGGGGAAAGATACAATGAGCAGTTCTTC	CASHRLAGERYNEQFF
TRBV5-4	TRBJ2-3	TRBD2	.	TGTGCCAGCAGCCGGACTAGCGGGGGGGTAGATACGCAGTATTTT	CASSRTSGGVDTQYF
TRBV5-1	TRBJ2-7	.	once	TGCGCCAGCAGCTTGTTAGGGGCGAGCTACGAGCAGTACTTC	CASSLLGASYEQYF
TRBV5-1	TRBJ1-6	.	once	TGCGCCAGCAGCTGGGGGCCTCAAAATTCACCCCTCCACTTT	CASSWGPQNSPLHF
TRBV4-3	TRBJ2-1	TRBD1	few	TGCGCCAGCAGCCAGGGGACAGGGCGCGATGAGCAGTTCTTC	CASSQGTGRDEQFF
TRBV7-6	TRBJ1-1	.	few	TGTGCCAGCGGGCGGGACCCTATCAGTGAAGCTTTCTTT	CASGRDPISEAFF
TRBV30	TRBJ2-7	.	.	TGTGCCTGGAGGCGGGATCTCGAGCAGTACTTC	CAWRRDLEQYF
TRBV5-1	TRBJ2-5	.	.	TGCGCCAGCAGCTTGCGGCGCGGGATCCAAGAGACCCAGTACTTC	CASSLRRGIQETQYF
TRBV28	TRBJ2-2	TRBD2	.	TGTGCCAGCAGTTTACAGGCTAGCGGTTACACCGGGGAGCTGTTTTTT	CASSLQASGYTGELFF
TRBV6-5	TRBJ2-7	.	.	TGTGCCAGCAGTTCCCTACTCGAGCAGTACTTC	CASSSLLEQYF
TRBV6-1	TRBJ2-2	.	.	TGTGCCAGCAGTGAGGAGCCCACCGGGGAGCTGTTTTTT	CASSEEPTGELFF
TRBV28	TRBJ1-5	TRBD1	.	TGTGCCAGCAGTGGGACAGCCTCAAATCAGCCCCAGCATTTT	CASSGTASNQPQHF
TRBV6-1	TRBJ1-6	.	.	TGTGCCAGCAGTGAGGCAGGGAGGGATTCACCCCTCCACTTT	CASSEAGRDSPLHF
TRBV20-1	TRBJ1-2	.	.	TGCAGTGCTTCCCCGGGGAGGGGCTACACCTTC	CSASPGRGYTF
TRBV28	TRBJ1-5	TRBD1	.	TGTGCCAGCAGTTTGGGCCAGGGGGCCAGTCAGCCCCAGCATTTT	CASSLGQGASQPQHF
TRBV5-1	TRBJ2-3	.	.	TGCGCCAGCAGCCCGACAGCCCTTAGCACAGATACGCAGTATTTT	CASSPTALSTDTQYF
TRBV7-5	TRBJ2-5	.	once	TGTGTCAGAAGCGGGCGGACTAGCGGGAGTTGGGAGACCCAGTACTTC	CVRSGRTSGSWETQYF
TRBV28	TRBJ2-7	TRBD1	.	TGTGCCAGCAGTTTACTCCCCGGGACAGGGGACTACGAGCAGTACTTC	CASSLLPGTGDYEQYF
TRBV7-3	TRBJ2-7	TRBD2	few	TGTGCCAGCAGCCCCCTGGGCGGGACTACCTACGAGCAGTACTTC	CASSPLGGTTYEQYF
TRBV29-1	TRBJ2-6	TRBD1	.	TGCAGCGCCCCAGCCGGGACAGCCTCTGGGGCCAACGTCCTGACTTTC	CSAPAGTASGANVLTF
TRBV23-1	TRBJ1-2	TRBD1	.	TGCGCCAGCAGTCGGCCGCGGGACAGGTTCGGCTACACCTTC	CASSRPRDRFGYTF
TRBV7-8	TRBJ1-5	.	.	TGTGCCAGCAGCAAACGTAGGGGTCCCAATCAGCCCCAGCATTTT	CASSKRRGPNQPQHF
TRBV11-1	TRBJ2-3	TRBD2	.	TGTGCCAGCAGGACAACACTAGCGGGGGGCACAGATACGCAGTATTTT	CASRTTLAGGTDTQYF
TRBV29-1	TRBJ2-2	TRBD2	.	TGCAGCGTTGCCTCCTCGTTTGGCGGGGGGCGTCCCGGGGAGCTGTTTTTT	CSVASSFGGGRPGELFF
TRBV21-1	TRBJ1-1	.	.	TGTGCCAGCAGCAACTGTCAGGGGAGGAACACTGAAGCTTTCTTT	CASSNCQGRNTEAFF
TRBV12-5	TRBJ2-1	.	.	TGTGCTAGTGGTTCGGGTGGCCGAGCGGACAATGAGCAGTTCTTC	CASGSGGRADNEQFF
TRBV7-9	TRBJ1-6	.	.	TGTGCCAGCAGCTTGGACAGCTCCTATAATTCACCCCTCCACTTT	CASSLDSSYNSPLHF
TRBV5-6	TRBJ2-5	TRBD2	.	TGTGCCAGCAGGGAAGCGGGGGGGGTTTCGGAGACCCAGTACTTC	CASREAGGVSETQYF
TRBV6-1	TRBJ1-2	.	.	TGTGCCAGCAGTGCCGGACCGGAGGGGTATGGCTACACCTTC	CASSAGPEGYGYTF
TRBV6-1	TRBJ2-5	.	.	TGTGCCAGCACCCTAGACAGGACTCAAGAGACCCAGTACTTC	CASTLDRTQETQYF
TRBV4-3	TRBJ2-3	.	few	TGCGCCAGCAGCCAAGGGGGGCTCGGCACAGATACGCAGTATTTT	CASSQGGLGTDTQYF
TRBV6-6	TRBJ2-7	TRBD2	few	TGTGCCAGCAGGCGAACTAGCGGGCAGGGGAGGGAGCAGTACTTC	CASRRTSGQGREQYF
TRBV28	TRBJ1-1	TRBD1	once	TGTGCCAGCAGTCCCCAGACAGGGGGAAGGACTGAAGCTTTCTTT	CASSPQTGGRTEAFF
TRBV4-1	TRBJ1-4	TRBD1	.	TGCGCCAGCAGCCACCGACAGGGGGCGGCTAATGAAAAACTGTTTTTT	CASSHRQGAANEKLFF